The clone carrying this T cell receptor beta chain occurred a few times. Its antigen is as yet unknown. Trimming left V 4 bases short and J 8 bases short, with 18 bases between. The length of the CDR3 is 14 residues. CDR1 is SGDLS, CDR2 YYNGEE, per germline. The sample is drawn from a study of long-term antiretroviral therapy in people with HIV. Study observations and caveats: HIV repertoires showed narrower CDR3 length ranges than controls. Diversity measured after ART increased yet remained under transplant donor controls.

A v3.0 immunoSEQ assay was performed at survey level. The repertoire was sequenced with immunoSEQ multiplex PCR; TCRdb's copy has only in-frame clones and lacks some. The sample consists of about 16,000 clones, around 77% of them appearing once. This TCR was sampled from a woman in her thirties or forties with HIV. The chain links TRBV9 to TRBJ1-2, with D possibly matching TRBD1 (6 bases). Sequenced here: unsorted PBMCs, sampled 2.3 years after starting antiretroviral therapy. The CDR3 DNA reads TGTGCCAGCAGCAAAAACACAGGGATGGAAGGCTACACCTTC. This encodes CASSKNTGMEGYTF.